The clone carrying this T cell receptor beta chain was counted only a few times. Its antigen is still unknown. TCRdb recomputed calls from the 5' RACE reads with MiXCR, one row per CDR3 protein. The data hold fewer than 650,000 distinct CDR3 sequences, with about 7.6% observed a single time. This sample is part of a study of identical twins. The CDR3 spans 16 residues. Germline V gene sequence: CDR1 KGHDR, CDR2 SFDVKD. J was trimmed by 9 bases and V by 3 bases; bases with no gene match: 12. Regarding the study as a whole: Part of the zero-insertion signal could reflect confounding by invariant MAIT and iNKT cells. Abundant cord blood beta clonotypes carried fewer insertions; memory repertoires showed none. Out-of-frame beta chain sequences displayed weaker excess sharing between twins.

The same specimen was also included in a second study, on yellow fever vaccine responses in identical twins.

Material for sequencing was PBMCs. V gene TRBV24-1 combines with J gene TRBJ2-3; TRBD1 agrees at 9 bases. This TCR was recovered from a woman between 18 and 29 years old in good health. The CDR3 DNA is TGTGCCACCAGTGATCCGGGGACAGGGAGGGTGGAAACGCAGTATTTT. Its protein is CATSDPGTGRVETQYF.